These 9 T cell receptor beta chains were sequenced from one sample in a study of cytotoxic CD8 clonotypes in ibrutinib-treated CLL. Clones were sequenced by immunoSEQ multiplex PCR, and TCRdb holds only the in-frame ones, with some missing. The sample includes 120,000 to 150,000 clones, approximately 77% of them seen just once. The source was PBMCs, collected after 12 months of ibrutinib treatment. These receptors came from a human donor with chronic lymphocytic leukemia.

J is TRBJ1-1 and V is TRBV28; D is possibly TRBD1 (5 bases). Trimming removed 8 bases at V and 8 bases at J, with 27 bases between. Germline V CDR1 and CDR2: MDHEN, SYDVKM. The CDR3 totals 16 residues. The CDR3 region has the DNA TGTGCCAGCGGCTCCTTCTCCGGGACCCGGGGACTCGAAGCTTTCTTT. Translating it yields CASGSFSGTRGLEAFF.

This rearrangement joins TRBV4-3 to TRBJ2-7, with unresolved D. There are 15 residues in the CDR3. The germline V gene encodes CDR1 LGHNA and CDR2 YSLEER. The ends were cut back, 0 bases at V and 0 bases at J, with 9 bases in the middle. CDR3 nucleotide sequence: TGCGCCAGCAGCCAAGATTCGGACCGCTCCTACGAGCAGTACTTC. This gives the protein CASSQDSDRSYEQYF.

The chain recombines TRBV28 with TRBJ1-1; 10 bases map to TRBD1. V shed 4 bases, J shed 2 bases, and the junction held 13 bases outside the gene matches. The CDR3 loop spans 18 amino acids. Germline assignment: CDR1 MDHEN and CDR2 SYDVKM. The CDR3: CASSYRWGQGRRNTEAFF. The DNA of the CDR3 is TGTGCCAGCAGTTATCGCTGGGGACAGGGGCGAAGAAACACTGAAGCTTTCTTT.

The J gene is TRBJ2-4, the V gene TRBV5-5, with D perhaps matching TRBD2 (6 bases). V dropped 4 bases and J dropped 8 bases, with 13 bases sitting between them. In germline, CDR1 is SGHKS, CDR2 YYEKEE (reference sequence). CDR3 length equals 13 residues. The CDR3 DNA reads as TGTGCCAGCAGCCGGGCCGGGGAGGACATTCAGTACTTC. Protein sequence: CASSRAGEDIQYF.

The V and J genes are TRBV5-6 and TRBJ2-1; D possibly corresponds to TRBD2 (6 bases). Germline V CDR1 and CDR2: SGHDT, YYEEEE. This CDR3 spans 16 amino acids. V was pared by 4 bases and J by 8 bases, with 22 bases between. The CDR3 is CASSPQLATRSDEQFF. In DNA, the CDR3 is TGTGCCAGCAGCCCCCAGCTAGCGACCCGAAGCGATGAGCAGTTCTTC.

J is TRBJ1-3 and V is TRBV5-1; D ambiguous. The CDR3 has 18 residues. The V gene lost 1 base and the J gene lost 1 base, with 18 bases spanning the gap. The germline V gene encodes CDR1 SGHRS and CDR2 YFSETQ. CDR3 in amino acids: CASSLTGKADSSGNTIYF. Written as DNA, the CDR3 is TGCGCCAGCAGCTTGACGGGCAAAGCGGACTCTTCTGGAAACACCATATATTTT.

This chain links TRBV10-3 with TRBJ2-7, with D perhaps given as TRBD1 or TRBD2 (7 bases each). The CDR3 totals 16 residues. Per the germline V gene, CDR1 is ENHRY and CDR2 is SYGVKD. The V and J ends lost 7 bases and 5 bases respectively, with 24 bases between them. The CDR3 DNA is TGTGCCATCAAGTCCCAGGGGGGGTCGGAGGTCCACGAGCAGTACTTC. Translated: CAIKSQGGSEVHEQYF.

V is TRBV6-1 and J is TRBJ1-5, with TRBD1 matching over 8 bases. V dropped 2 bases and J dropped 2; count of bases not matched to a gene: 2. Germline V lookup: CDR1 MNHNS, CDR2 SASEGT. CDR3 length: 15 amino acids. In nucleotides, the CDR3 is TGTGCCAGCAGTGAAAACAGGGGGGGCAATCAGCCCCAGCATTTT. Its protein is CASSENRGGNQPQHF.

CDR3 sequence reads: CASSSGTSGRWETQYF. CDR3 bases: TGTGCCAGCTCATCCGGGACTAGCGGTCGATGGGAGACCCAGTACTTC. The V call is TRBV18, the J call TRBJ2-5; 11 bases align to TRBD2. The length of the CDR3 is 16 residues. The V segment lost 5 bases and the J segment 5 bases; nucleotides outside the gene matches: 10. Germline V gene lookup returns CDR1 KGHSH and CDR2 LQKENI.